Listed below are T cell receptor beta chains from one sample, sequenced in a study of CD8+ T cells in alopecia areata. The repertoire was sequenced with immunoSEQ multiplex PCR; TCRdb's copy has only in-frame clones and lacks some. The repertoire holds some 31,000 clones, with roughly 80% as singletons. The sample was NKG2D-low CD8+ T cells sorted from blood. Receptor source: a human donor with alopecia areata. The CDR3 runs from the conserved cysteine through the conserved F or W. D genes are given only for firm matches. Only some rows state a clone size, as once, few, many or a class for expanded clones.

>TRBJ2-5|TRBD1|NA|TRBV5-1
TGCGCCAGCAGCTTGGACAGGGGATTTCAAGAGACCCAGTACTTC
CASSLDRGFQETQYF
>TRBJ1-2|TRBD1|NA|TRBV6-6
TGTGCCAGCAGTCCCGGGACAGCAAATGGCTACACCTTC
CASSPGTANGYTF
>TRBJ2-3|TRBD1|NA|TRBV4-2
TGTGCCAGCAGCCACCAGGGGGAGGATACGCAGTATTTT
CASSHQGEDTQYF
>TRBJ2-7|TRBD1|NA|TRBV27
TGTGCCAGCAGTTTATTTGGGGACACAGGGGGTTCCTACGAGCAGTACTTC
CASSLFGDTGGSYEQYF
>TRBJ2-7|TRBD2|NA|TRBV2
TGTGCCAGCAGTGTTCTAGAGGGAGGGTCCCACGAGCAGTACTTC
CASSVLEGGSHEQYF
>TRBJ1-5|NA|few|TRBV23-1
TGCGCCAGCAGTCCGTCCTTCGACAGGCAGCCCCAGCATTTT
CASSPSFDRQPQHF
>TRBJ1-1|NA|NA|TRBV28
TGTGCCAGCAGTACCTCCCAGCATACTGAAGCTTTCTTT
CASSTSQHTEAFF
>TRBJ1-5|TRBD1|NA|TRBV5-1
TGCGCCAGCAGCTTGGGTCCCGAGACAGGGAGCAATCAGCCCCAGCATTTT
CASSLGPETGSNQPQHF
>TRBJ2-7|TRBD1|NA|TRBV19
TGTGCCAGTAGTATAGCCGGGACAGGGCTCTACGAGCAGTACTTC
CASSIAGTGLYEQYF
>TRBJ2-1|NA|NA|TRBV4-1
TGCGCCAGCAGCCAAAGGGCTTACAATGAGCAGTTCTTC
CASSQRAYNEQFF
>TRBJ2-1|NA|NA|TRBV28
TGTGCCAGCAGTTTACCTCCCTTGAGCTCCTACAATGAGCAGTTCTTC
CASSLPPLSSYNEQFF
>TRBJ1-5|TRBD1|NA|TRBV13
TGTGCCAGCAGCCTGGGGACAGGACATCAGCCCCAGCATTTT
CASSLGTGHQPQHF
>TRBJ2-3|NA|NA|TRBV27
TGTGCCAGCAGTCTTCATGGGACACCCATATTGCCAGATACGCAGTATTTT
CASSLHGTPILPDTQYF
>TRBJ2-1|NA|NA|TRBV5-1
TGCGCCAGCAGCTCCCCAGCCCCGAATGAGCAGTTCTTC
CASSSPAPNEQFF
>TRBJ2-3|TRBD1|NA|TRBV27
TGTGCCAGCAGTCGACAGGGGCGAGACACAGATACGCAGTATTTT
CASSRQGRDTDTQYF
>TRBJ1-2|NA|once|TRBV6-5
TGTGCCAGCAGTTACGGGGATCTGGGTGGCTACACCTTC
CASSYGDLGGYTF
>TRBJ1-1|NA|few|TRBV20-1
TGCAGTGAGAGGGAGAACACTGAAGCTTTCTTT
CSERENTEAFF
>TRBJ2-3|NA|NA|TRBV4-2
TGTGCCAGCAGCCAAGCCGCTGGGACCACAGATACGCAGTATTTT
CASSQAAGTTDTQYF
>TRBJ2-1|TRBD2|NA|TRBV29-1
TGCAGCGCGTTGGGTGTCGGACTAGCGGGAGATAGTATCTATGAGCAGTTCTTC
CSALGVGLAGDSIYEQFF
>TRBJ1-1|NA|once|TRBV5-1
TGCGCCACCAGACCTCAAGGTGACACTGAAGCTTTCTTT
CATRPQGDTEAFF
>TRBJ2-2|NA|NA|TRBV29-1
TGCAGCGTTGATGGGCAGAGCACCGGGGAGCTGTTTTTT
CSVDGQSTGELFF
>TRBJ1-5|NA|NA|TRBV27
TGTGCCAGCAGTGAAGGGCGGATCGGCAATCAGCCCCAGCATTTT
CASSEGRIGNQPQHF
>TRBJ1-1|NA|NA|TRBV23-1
TGCGCCAGCACCCACCTGCGGGTTAACACTGAAGCTTTCTTT
CASTHLRVNTEAFF
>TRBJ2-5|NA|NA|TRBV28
TGTGCCAGCAGTTTTTTGAGTCCCCAGTACTTC
CASSFLSPQYF
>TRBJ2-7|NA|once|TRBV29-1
TGCAGCGGGGGACGTACCTCCTACGAGCAGTACTTC
CSGGRTSYEQYF
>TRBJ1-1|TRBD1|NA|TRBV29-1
TGCAGCGTTGCGGGGACAGGGTGGACTGAAGCTTTCTTT
CSVAGTGWTEAFF
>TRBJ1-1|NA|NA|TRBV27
TGTGCCAGCAGTTTGATGCAGACGAACACTGAAGCTTTCTTT
CASSLMQTNTEAFF
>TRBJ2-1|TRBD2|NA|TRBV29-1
TGCAGCGTTGGAGGACCCCCGACTAGCGTGATATACAATGAGCAGTTCTTC
CSVGGPPTSVIYNEQFF
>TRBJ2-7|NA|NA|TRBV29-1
TGCAGCGTTTCGGACAGCGAACCCTACGAGCAGTACTTC
CSVSDSEPYEQYF
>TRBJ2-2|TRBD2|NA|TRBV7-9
TGTGCCAGCAGCTCCACCAGACTAGCGGAAAAGAACACCGGGGAGCTGTTTTTT
CASSSTRLAEKNTGELFF
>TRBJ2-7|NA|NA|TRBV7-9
TGTGCCAGCAGCTTCGTAGACAGACACTACGAGCAGTACTTC
CASSFVDRHYEQYF
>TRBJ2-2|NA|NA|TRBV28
TGTGCCAGCAGTTTGAAGGGGGGTACCGGGGAGCTGTTTTTT
CASSLKGGTGELFF
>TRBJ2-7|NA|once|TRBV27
TGTGCCAGCAGTTTACTTCTGGGGTCCGAGCAGTACTTC
CASSLLLGSEQYF
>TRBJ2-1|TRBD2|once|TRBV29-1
TGCAGCGCAAAGGGACTAGCGACTAGGAATGAGCAGTTCTTC
CSAKGLATRNEQFF
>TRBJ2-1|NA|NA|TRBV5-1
TGCGCCAGCAGCTTTGAGGGTTATGAGCAGTTCTTC
CASSFEGYEQFF
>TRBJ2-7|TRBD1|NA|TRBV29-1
TGCAGCGTGGGGACAGGGAGCTCCTACGAGCAGTACTTC
CSVGTGSSYEQYF
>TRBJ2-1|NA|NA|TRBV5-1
TGCGCCAGCAGCTTGGAAGCGAATTGGGAGCAGTTCTTC
CASSLEANWEQFF
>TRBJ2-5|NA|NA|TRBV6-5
TGTGCCAGCAGTTACTCCATGGACACCCCAGGAGAGACCCAGTACTTC
CASSYSMDTPGETQYF
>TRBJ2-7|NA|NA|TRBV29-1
TGCAGCGTTGAAGATCGGACGTTGACGGTCTACGAGCAGTACTTC
CSVEDRTLTVYEQYF
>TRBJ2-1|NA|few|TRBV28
TGTGCCAGCAGTTTGGCAGGGGATACCCACAATGAGCAGTTCTTC
CASSLAGDTHNEQFF
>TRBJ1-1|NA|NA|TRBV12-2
TGTGCAAGTCGCTTAGGAACGAACGACGTGATTGCTTTCTTT
CASRLGTNDVIAFF
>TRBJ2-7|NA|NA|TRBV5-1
TGCGCCAGCAGCAGTACGGAGTTTGGATCCTACGAGCAGTACTTC
CASSSTEFGSYEQYF
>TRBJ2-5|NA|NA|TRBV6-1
TGTGCCAGCAGTGAAGCTTCCGGGGTCCAAGAGACCCAGTACTTC
CASSEASGVQETQYF
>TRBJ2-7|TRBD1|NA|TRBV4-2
TGTGCCAGCACTGGGACAGAAGCCTACGAGCAGTACTTC
CASTGTEAYEQYF
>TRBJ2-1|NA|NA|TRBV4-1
TGCGCCAGCAGCCTGGGCCCCGTCCCCAATGAGCAGTTCTTC
CASSLGPVPNEQFF
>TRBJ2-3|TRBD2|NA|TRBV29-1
TGCAGCGCTGTATCAGCGGGAGGGCGCAAAGATACGCAGTATTTT
CSAVSAGGRKDTQYF
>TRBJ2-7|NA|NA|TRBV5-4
TGTGCCAGCAGCCTATGGAGGGGGGCAGTAACCTACGAGCAGTACTTC
CASSLWRGAVTYEQYF
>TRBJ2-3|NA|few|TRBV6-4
TGTGCCAGCAGTGCCACCCCTGAGGGTTCGCATACGCAGTATTTT
CASSATPEGSHTQYF
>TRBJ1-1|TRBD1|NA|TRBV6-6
TGTGCCAGCAGTTACACTCAGGGGGGCACTGAAGCTTTCTTT
CASSYTQGGTEAFF
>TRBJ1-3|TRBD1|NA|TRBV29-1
TGCAGCGTTGGACAGGGTGAAGCTGGAAACACCATATATTTT
CSVGQGEAGNTIYF
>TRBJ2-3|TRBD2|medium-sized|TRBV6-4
TGTGCCAGCAGTGAAGGCCTAGCGGGGGGTGTAGATACGCAGTATTTT
CASSEGLAGGVDTQYF
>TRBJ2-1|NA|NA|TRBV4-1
TGCGCCAGCAGCCCGACTAGGGCCTCCTACAATGAGCAGTTCTTC
CASSPTRASYNEQFF